Reported below is one T cell receptor (beta chain). These data belong to a study of blood T cell repertoires in COVID-19. Turning to the study itself: COVID-19 samples, acute and convalescent, were from the United States, Italy and Spain. The analysed material was cDNA or gDNA that came from T cells, B-cell-depleted T cells, or PBMCs.

V lost 0 bases and J lost 4, with 12 bases in between. Germline V gives CDR1 SEHNR, CDR2 FQNEAQ (reference sequence). The CDR3 totals 16 residues. Original methodology: By means of reference gene primer amplification, nucleated cell counts were estimated. The data were produced by immunoSEQ multiplex PCR, yet TCRdb's version contains in-frame clones alone and is incomplete. V and J calls and clone size are given by that table; D and trimming were obtained from the DNA. The data hold more than 90,000 clones, with about 85% observed a single time. Sequenced input: peripheral blood. The TCR comes from a human donor in a cohort sampled during active COVID-19. The chain recombines TRBV7-9 with TRBJ2-2; maybe TRBD2 (6 bases). This CDR3 reads CASSLASGLSTGELFF. CDR3 sequence (DNA): TGTGCCAGCAGCTTAGCTAGCGGACTTTCCACCGGGGAGCTGTTTTTT. Supplemented by reference TRBV7-9 and TRBJ2-2, the full variable domain reads DTGVSQNPRHKITKRGQNVTFRCDPISEHNRLYWYRQTLGQGPEFLTYFQNEAQLEKSRLLSDRFSAERPKGSFSTLEIQRTEQGDSAMYLCASSLASGLSTGELFFGEGSRLTVL.